One sample yielded the 28 T cell receptor beta chains listed below, sequenced in a study of T cells in Graves' hyperthyroidism and ophthalmopathy (dated by TCRdb to the late 2010s). Libraries were prepared through multiplex PCR. Sequencing relied on an Illumina HiSeq 2000. The TCR beta CDR3 regions were amplified from the RNA transcripts. The first round of RT-PCR for the TCR CDR3 was performed with the HTBI primer set and the Qiagen OneStep RT-PCR kit. The raw public reads went through TCRdb reprocessing: fastp at Q25, MiXCR clone calling, in-frame beta chains kept. Every CDR3 protein is listed once, alongside the most common genes and DNA of its rows. This sample gives roughly 710,000 distinct CDR3 sequences in total; over 35% of them show up just once. The ten largest clones capture roughly 31% of the sample. The source material was blood. The receptors stem from a woman in her thirties or forties with Graves' hyperthyroidism.

This chain uses TRBV15 with TRBJ2-7; 9 bases are a match to TRBD1. The germline CDR1 and CDR2 sequences are LNHNV and YYDKDF (reference sequence). With V trimmed by 3 bases and J by 6 bases, 12 bases remained unmatched. This CDR3 region has 16 residues. The CDR3 DNA reads TGTGCCACCAGCAGCTCGTCAACGGGACAGGGCTTCGAGCAGTACTTC. It is translated as CATSSSSTGQGFEQYF.

This clonotype showed up just a few times. The J gene is TRBJ2-7, the V gene TRBV12-3 or TRBV12-4; D might be TRBD1 (6 bases). V lost 6 bases and J 2 bases, leaving 17 bases between the germline ends. This CDR3 has 15 residues. The CDR3 sequence: CASSMDRHWTYEQYF. As DNA, the CDR3 is TGTGCCAGCAGCATGGACAGACATTGGACCTACGAGCAGTACTTC.

There are a few counts of this clonotype. The V gene is TRBV7-9, the J gene TRBJ2-6; 12 bases agree with TRBD2. In germline, CDR1 is SEHNR, CDR2 FQNEAQ (reference sequence). J gave up 0 bases and V 8 bases, and 23 bases lay outside the gene matches. This CDR3 has 23 residues. The DNA for the CDR3 is TGTGCCAGCCGCACCCGGGACACCGGACTAGCGGGGAAAACCTCCTCTGGGGCCAACGTCCTGACTTTC. Translation gives CASRTRDTGLAGKTSSGANVLTF.

This clonotype showed up just a few times. In nucleotides, the CDR3 is TGCAGTGCTAGCACGGATGCTGGGGCAGGAAGAAATCAGCCCCAGCATTTT. Protein sequence: CSASTDAGAGRNQPQHF. The chain employs TRBV20-1 and TRBJ1-5; a possible D gene is TRBD1 (5 bases). Trimming took 3 bases from V and 4 from J, leaving 22 bases between them. The length of the CDR3 is 17 residues. From germline, CDR1 is DFQATT and CDR2 SNEGSKA (reference sequence).

The CDR3 loop is CASSRNSREAFF. In DNA, the CDR3 is TGTGCCAGCAGCCGGAACTCCAGGGAGGCTTTCTTT. The chain links TRBV7-2 to TRBJ1-1; tentatively, D is TRBD1 (5 bases). Germline-derived CDR1 and CDR2 are SGHTA and FQGNSA. This CDR3 is built from 12 residues. Trimming cost V 5 bases and J 11 bases, with 15 bases left between them.

The V and J genes are TRBV29-1 and TRBJ1-3; 8 nucleotides line up with TRBD1. This CDR3 is 14 amino acids long. Germline trimming cut 1 base from V and 3 bases from J; bases unmatched to any gene: 2. Germline CDR1 is SQVTM and CDR2 is ANQGSEA. CDR3: CSVEVTGVGNTIYF. The CDR3 region has the DNA TGCAGCGTTGAAGTGACAGGGGTTGGAAACACCATATATTTT. The full variable domain, completed using reference TRBV29-1 and TRBJ1-3, is SAVISQKPSRDICQRGTSLTIQCQVDSQVTMMFWYRQQPGQSLTLIATANQGSEATYESGFVIDKFPISRPNLTFSTLTVSNMSPEDSSIYLCSVEVTGVGNTIYFGEGSWLTVV.

This clonotype came up many times. The V gene is TRBV20-1, the J gene TRBJ2-7; D might be TRBD2 (6 bases). The V gene's germline CDR1 is DFQATT and CDR2 SNEGSKA (reference sequence). V was shortened by 5 bases and J by 2 bases, with 13 bases between the two germline ends. This CDR3 is 13 amino acids long. The CDR3 coding sequence is TGCAGTGCTGGACGGACGGGAGCCTACGAGCAGTACTTC. Amino acid sequence: CSAGRTGAYEQYF.

This chain uses TRBV10-3 with TRBJ2-7; TRBD2 matches at 10 bases. CDR3 length equals 16 residues. V lost 10 bases and J lost 1; bases outside the gene matches: 13. The germline V gene has CDR1 ENHRY and CDR2 SYGVKD. The CDR3 loop reads CASSRSSGRYSYEQYF. CDR3 DNA sequence: TGTGCCAGCAGCAGATCTAGCGGGAGATATTCCTACGAGCAGTACTTC.

The rearrangement links TRBV29-1 to TRBJ1-4; D unresolved. The germline V gene encodes CDR1 SQVTM and CDR2 ANQGSEA. This CDR3 region has 16 residues. V lost 4 bases and J 8 bases, leaving 23 bases between the germline ends. The CDR3 coding sequence is TGCAGCGTTGTGCGGACTAGCGGGGAGATCGGCGAAAAACTGTTTTTT. Translated: CSVVRTSGEIGEKLFF. Full variable domain (outside the CDR3, taken from reference TRBV29-1 and TRBJ1-4): SAVISQKPSRDICQRGTSLTIQCQVDSQVTMMFWYRQQPGQSLTLIATANQGSEATYESGFVIDKFPISRPNLTFSTLTVSNMSPEDSSIYLCSVVRTSGEIGEKLFFGSGTQLSVL.

This clonotype was seen at least ten times. This chain uses TRBV4-3 with TRBJ1-5; D gene unclear. Trimming removed 0 bases at V and 8 bases at J, with 8 bases between. CDR3 length equals 13 residues. CDR1 is LGHNA, CDR2 YSLEER, per germline. The CDR3 reads CASSQDMGEPQHF. In nucleotides, the CDR3 is TGCGCCAGCAGCCAAGATATGGGTGAGCCCCAGCATTTT.

This sequence joins TRBV4-2 and TRBJ1-4; no reliable D call. Looked up from germline, CDR1 is LGHNA and CDR2 is YNFKEQ. The CDR3 contains 16 residues. V shed 1 base and J shed 8 bases, with 17 bases lying between them. The CDR3 DNA sequence: TGTGCCAGCAGCCAAGCCCCCACGGTGGTAGGGGAAAAACTGTTTTTT. It translates to CASSQAPTVVGEKLFF.

The genes are TRBV28 and TRBJ1-1; no clear D gene. This CDR3 has 11 amino acids. Trimming left V 3 bases short and J 8 bases short, with 7 bases between. The germline CDR1 and CDR2 sequences are MDHEN and SYDVKM. Here the CDR3 reads CASSLYGEAFF. CDR3 nucleotide sequence: TGTGCCAGCAGTTTGTACGGAGAAGCTTTCTTT.

J is TRBJ2-1 and V is TRBV7-3; 10 positions match TRBD2. V lost 3 bases and J lost 6; bases outside the gene matches: 5. Looked up from germline, CDR1 is SGHTA and CDR2 is FQGTGA. The CDR3 contains 15 residues. The CDR3 coding sequence is TGTGCCAGCAGCTTGGTACTAGCGGGATTCAATGAGCAGTTCTTC. It translates to CASSLVLAGFNEQFF.

This clonotype was counted between two and nine times. One end of the junction varies from germline; a read error may be responsible. This chain uses TRBV7-2 with TRBJ2-7, with 8 positions matching TRBD1. Per the germline V gene, CDR1 is SGHTA and CDR2 is FQGNSA. The CDR3 extends over 14 amino acids. CDR3 loop: CASSPDRVAPEQYF. In DNA form, the CDR3 reads TGCGCCAGCAGCCCGGACAGGGTGGCCCCCGAGCAGTACTTC.

The chain carries TRBV7-8 and TRBJ1-2; TRBD1 agrees at 12 bases. The germline gives CDR1 SGHVS, CDR2 FQNEAQ. The V gene end was trimmed by 5 bases and the J gene end by 0 bases; junction bases not matched to a gene: 13. CDR3 length: 19 residues. The CDR3 loop reads CASSARDRGLPEANYGYTF. The CDR3 region has the DNA TGTGCCAGCAGCGCCCGGGACAGGGGGCTCCCTGAGGCTAACTATGGCTACACCTTC.

This clonotype was picked up a small number of times. The chain recombines TRBV7-2 with TRBJ2-3, with a possible D match to TRBD1 (5 bases). The CDR3 sequence is 14 residues long. Trimming shortened V by 4 bases and J by 9 bases, and 17 bases separated the two germline ends. The germline CDR1 and CDR2 sequences are SGHTA and FQGNSA. CDR3 sequence (DNA): TGTGCCAGCAGCTGGGTGTGGGGTGACAGCACGCAGTATTTT. It specifies CASSWVWGDSTQYF.

This rearrangement joins TRBV6-5 to TRBJ2-6; 7 nucleotides agree with TRBD1. This CDR3 contains 16 residues. The germline V gene has CDR1 MNHEY and CDR2 SVGAGI. Unmatched junction bases numbered 9, after V lost 6 bases and J lost 4 bases. The CDR3 region has the DNA TGTGCCAGCAGCCCCTACAGGGGCGGAGGGGCCAACGTCCTGACTTTC. It specifies CASSPYRGGGANVLTF.

The chain employs TRBV4-3 and TRBJ1-2; D not certain. CDR3 length equals 14 residues. V was trimmed by 3 bases and J by 5 bases, leaving 13 bases between them. Looked up from germline, CDR1 is LGHNA and CDR2 is YSLEER. The CDR3 loop is CASSQDGLSYGYTF. The CDR3 DNA sequence: TGCGCCAGCAGCCAGGACGGACTTTCATATGGCTACACCTTC.

This clonotype was seen a handful of times. The chain uses TRBV4-2 and TRBJ1-1; the D gene is possibly TRBD1 (6 bases). The CDR3 extends over 16 amino acids. Germline CDR1 and CDR2: LGHNA and YNFKEQ. Between the trimmed V and J ends, which lost 0 bases and 7 bases, there was a span of 18 bases. The CDR3 sequence: CASSQEGGGPGYEAFF. CDR3 DNA sequence: TGTGCCAGCAGCCAAGAAGGGGGTGGACCGGGCTATGAAGCTTTCTTT.

This clonotype occurred many times. J is TRBJ2-7 and V is TRBV7-2; D possibly corresponds to TRBD1 (5 bases). The V gene's germline CDR1 is SGHTA and CDR2 FQGNSA. V was cut by 4 bases and J by 5 bases, with 18 bases left in between. The CDR3 contains 15 residues. This CDR3 reads CASSSQGVRSDEQYF. The CDR3 nucleotides read TGTGCCAGCAGCTCGCAGGGCGTTCGGTCCGACGAGCAGTACTTC.

There are many counts of this clonotype. The rearrangement joins TRBV29-1 to TRBJ1-1; D is uncertain. Germline assignment: CDR1 SQVTM and CDR2 ANQGSEA. This CDR3 has 14 amino acids. The V gene lost 6 bases and the J gene lost 0 bases, with 14 bases spanning the gap. The CDR3 sequence is CSVRRISMNTEAFF. CDR3 DNA sequence: TGCAGCGTCAGACGGATTTCGATGAACACTGAAGCTTTCTTT.

This clonotype was recorded at least ten times. V gene TRBV7-8 combines with J gene TRBJ2-5, with TRBD1 matching 7 bases. The V segment lost 6 bases and the J segment 2 bases; nucleotides outside the gene matches: 6. In germline, CDR1 is SGHVS, CDR2 FQNEAQ. The CDR3 extends over 14 amino acids. Here the CDR3 reads CASRKTGMQETQYF. CDR3 sequence (DNA): TGTGCCAGCAGAAAGACAGGGATGCAAGAGACCCAGTACTTC.

Many counts were recorded for this clonotype. The chain carries TRBV2 and TRBJ1-2; D is uncertain. V lost 6 bases and J 4 bases, leaving 12 bases between the germline ends. The CDR3 is 13 residues long. Looked up from germline, CDR1 is SNHLY and CDR2 is FYNNEI. CDR3 loop: CASRGLTSYGYTF. The CDR3 DNA reads TGTGCCAGCAGAGGGCTTACCTCCTATGGCTACACCTTC.

The chain joins TRBV25-1 to TRBJ2-7, with D maybe TRBD2 (6 bases). Looked up from germline, CDR1 is MGHDK and CDR2 is SYGVNS. The V gene lost 8 bases and the J gene lost 3 bases, with 20 bases spanning the gap. The CDR3 is 15 amino acids. The CDR3 nucleotides are TGTGCCAGCTCACGTACCACGGAGGGTAACTACGAGCAGTACTTC. Its translation is CASSRTTEGNYEQYF.

This chain links TRBV12-3 or TRBV12-4 with TRBJ1-4; 8 bases agree with TRBD1. This CDR3 has 12 residues. Germline trimming cut 7 bases from V and 12 bases from J; bases unmatched to any gene: 7. As DNA, the CDR3 is TGTGCCAGCACCTGGACAGGGCGAGAACTGTTTTTT. Its protein is CASTWTGRELFF.

The CDR3 coding sequence is TGCGCCAGCAGCCCCAGGACTGTCGGGGGGTACGAGCAGTACTTC. It translates to CASSPRTVGGYEQYF. The gene calls are TRBV4-3 and TRBJ2-7; 7 bases are shared with TRBD2. This CDR3 spans 15 amino acids. V lost 4 bases, J lost 4 bases, and 10 bases stayed unmatched. Germline V gives CDR1 LGHNA, CDR2 YSLEER.

The chain carries TRBV4-3 and TRBJ1-4; D is ambiguous. The CDR3 covers 15 residues. Trimming shortened V by 0 bases and J by 8 bases, and 13 bases separated the two germline ends. Germline CDR1 and CDR2: LGHNA and YSLEER. The CDR3 spells CASSQDDDVREKLFF. CDR3 sequence (DNA): TGCGCCAGCAGCCAAGATGACGACGTACGCGAAAAACTGTTTTTT.

This clonotype has a count of ten or more. The chain couples TRBV6-5 to TRBJ1-2; weak D call: TRBD1 (6 bases). The germline gives CDR1 MNHEY, CDR2 SVGAGI. V lost 7 bases, J lost 11 bases, and 14 bases lay in between. CDR3 length: 11 amino acids. The CDR3 nucleotides read TGTGCCAGCACGGGGCTGGGGACATACACCTTC. It encodes CASTGLGTYTF.